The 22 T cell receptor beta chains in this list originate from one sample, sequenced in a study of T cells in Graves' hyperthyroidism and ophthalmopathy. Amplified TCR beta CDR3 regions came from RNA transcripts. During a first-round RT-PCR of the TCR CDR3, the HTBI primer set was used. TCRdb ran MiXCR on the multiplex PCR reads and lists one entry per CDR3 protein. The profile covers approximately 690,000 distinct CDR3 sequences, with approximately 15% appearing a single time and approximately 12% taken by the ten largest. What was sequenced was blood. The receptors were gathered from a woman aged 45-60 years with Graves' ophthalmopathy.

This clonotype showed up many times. The CDR3 reads CSARDKDTKVYNEQFF. The CDR3 DNA reads as TGCAGTGCTAGAGATAAAGACACCAAGGTGTACAATGAGCAGTTCTTC. The chain combines TRBV20-1 with TRBJ2-1; no clear D. The CDR3 contains 16 residues. V was cut by 0 bases and J by 4 bases, with 16 bases left in between. CDR1 is DFQATT, CDR2 SNEGSKA, per germline (reference sequence).

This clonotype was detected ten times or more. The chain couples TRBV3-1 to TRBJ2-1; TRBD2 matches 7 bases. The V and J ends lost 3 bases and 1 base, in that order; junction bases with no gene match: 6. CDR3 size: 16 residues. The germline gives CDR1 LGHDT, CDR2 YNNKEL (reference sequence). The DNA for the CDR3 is TGTGCCAGCAGCCAGGGTCCAGCGGGGTCCTACAATGAGCAGTTCTTC. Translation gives CASSQGPAGSYNEQFF.

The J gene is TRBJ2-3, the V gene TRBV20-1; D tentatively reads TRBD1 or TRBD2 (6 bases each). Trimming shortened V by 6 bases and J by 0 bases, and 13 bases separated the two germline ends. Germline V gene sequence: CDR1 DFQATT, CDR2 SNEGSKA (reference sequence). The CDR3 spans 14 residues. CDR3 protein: CSAGGTTSTDTQYF. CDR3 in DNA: TGCAGTGCCGGGGGCACTACTAGCACAGATACGCAGTATTTT.

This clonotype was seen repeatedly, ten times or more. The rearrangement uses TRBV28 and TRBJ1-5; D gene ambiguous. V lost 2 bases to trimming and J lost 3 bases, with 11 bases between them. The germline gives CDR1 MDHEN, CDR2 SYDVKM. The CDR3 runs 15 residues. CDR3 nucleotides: TGTGCCAGCAGTTTAAGTCTGGTCGCCAATCAGCCCCAGCATTTT. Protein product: CASSLSLVANQPQHF.

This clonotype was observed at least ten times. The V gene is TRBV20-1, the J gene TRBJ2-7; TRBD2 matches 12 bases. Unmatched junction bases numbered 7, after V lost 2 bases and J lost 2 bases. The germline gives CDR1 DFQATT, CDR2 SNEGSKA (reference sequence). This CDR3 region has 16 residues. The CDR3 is CSARLRLAGGPYEQYF. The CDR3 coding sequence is TGCAGTGCTAGATTGCGGCTAGCGGGAGGGCCCTACGAGCAGTACTTC.

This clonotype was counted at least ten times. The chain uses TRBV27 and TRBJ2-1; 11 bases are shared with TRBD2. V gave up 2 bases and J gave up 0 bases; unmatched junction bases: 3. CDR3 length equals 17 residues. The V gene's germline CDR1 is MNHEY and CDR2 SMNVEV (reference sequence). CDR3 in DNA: TGTGCCAGCAGTTTAACTAGCGGGAGCCACTCCTACAATGAGCAGTTCTTC. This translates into CASSLTSGSHSYNEQFF.

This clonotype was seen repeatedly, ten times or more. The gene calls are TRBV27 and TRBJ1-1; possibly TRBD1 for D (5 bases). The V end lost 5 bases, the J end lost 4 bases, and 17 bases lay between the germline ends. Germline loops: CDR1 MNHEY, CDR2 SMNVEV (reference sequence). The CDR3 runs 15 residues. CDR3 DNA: TGTGCCAGCAGTCAAACCAACGGGGCGTCCACTGAAGCTTTCTTT. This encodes CASSQTNGASTEAFF.

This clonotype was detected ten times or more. CDR3 loop: CASSARDRVYEQYF. The CDR3 nucleotides read TGTGCCAGCAGCGCCCGGGACAGGGTCTACGAGCAGTACTTC. The chain combines TRBV7-9 with TRBJ2-7; 9 nucleotides match TRBD1. Per germline, CDR1 SEHNR and CDR2 FQNEAQ (reference sequence). This CDR3 has 14 amino acids. The V gene end was trimmed by 5 bases and the J gene end by 3 bases; junction bases not matched to a gene: 5.

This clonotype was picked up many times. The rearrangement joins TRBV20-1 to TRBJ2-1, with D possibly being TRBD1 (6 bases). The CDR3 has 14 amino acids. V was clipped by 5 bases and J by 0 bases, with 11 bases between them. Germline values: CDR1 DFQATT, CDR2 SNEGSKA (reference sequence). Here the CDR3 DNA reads TGCAGTGCTTATACAGGGAGCTCCTACAATGAGCAGTTCTTC. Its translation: CSAYTGSSYNEQFF.

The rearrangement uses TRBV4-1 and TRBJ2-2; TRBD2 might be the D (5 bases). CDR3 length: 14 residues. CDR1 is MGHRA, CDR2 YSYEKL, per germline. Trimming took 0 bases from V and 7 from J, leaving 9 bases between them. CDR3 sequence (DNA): TGCGCCAGCAGCCAAGAGAGTGGGAGCGGGGAGCTGTTTTTT. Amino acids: CASSQESGSGELFF.

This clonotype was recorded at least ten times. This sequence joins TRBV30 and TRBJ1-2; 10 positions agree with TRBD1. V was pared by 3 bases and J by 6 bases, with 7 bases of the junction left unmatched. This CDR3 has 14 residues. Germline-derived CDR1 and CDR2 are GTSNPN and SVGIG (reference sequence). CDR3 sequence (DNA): TGTGCCTGGAGGGGGGACAGGGGAAGCCATGGCTACACCTTC. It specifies CAWRGDRGSHGYTF.

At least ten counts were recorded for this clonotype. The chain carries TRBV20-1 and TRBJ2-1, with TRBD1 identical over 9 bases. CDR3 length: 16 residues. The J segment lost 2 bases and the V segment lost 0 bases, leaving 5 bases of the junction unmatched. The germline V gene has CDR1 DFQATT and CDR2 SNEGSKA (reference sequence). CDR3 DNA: TGCAGTGCTAGAGATTCGGGACAGGGAACCTACAATGAGCAGTTCTTC. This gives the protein CSARDSGQGTYNEQFF.

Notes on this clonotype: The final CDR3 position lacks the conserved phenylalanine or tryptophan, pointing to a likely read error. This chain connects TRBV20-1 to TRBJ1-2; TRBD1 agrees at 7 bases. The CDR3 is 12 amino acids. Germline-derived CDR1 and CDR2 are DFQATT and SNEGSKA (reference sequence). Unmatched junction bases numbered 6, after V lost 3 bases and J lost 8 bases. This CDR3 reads CSARGQPGGYTL. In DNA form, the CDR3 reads TGCAGTGCTAGGGGACAGCCGGGGGGCTACACCCTC.

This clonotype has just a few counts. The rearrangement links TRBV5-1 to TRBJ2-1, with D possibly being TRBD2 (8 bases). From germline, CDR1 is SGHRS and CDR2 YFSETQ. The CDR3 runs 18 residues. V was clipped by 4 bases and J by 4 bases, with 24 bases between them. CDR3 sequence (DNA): TGCGCCAGCAGCGGAACAGGGGTGCGGGAGGTAGATTACAATGAGCAGTTCTTC. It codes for CASSGTGVREVDYNEQFF.

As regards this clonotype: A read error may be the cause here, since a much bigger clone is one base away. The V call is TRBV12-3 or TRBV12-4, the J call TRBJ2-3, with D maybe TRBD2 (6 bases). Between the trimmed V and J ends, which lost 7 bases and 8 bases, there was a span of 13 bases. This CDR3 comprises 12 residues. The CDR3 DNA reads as TGTGCCAGCAACAACAAGGGAGGTACGCAGTATTTT. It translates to CASNNKGGTQYF.

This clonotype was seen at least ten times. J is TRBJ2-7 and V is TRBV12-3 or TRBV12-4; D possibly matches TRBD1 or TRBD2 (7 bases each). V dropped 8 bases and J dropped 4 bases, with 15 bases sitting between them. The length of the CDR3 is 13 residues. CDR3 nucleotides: TGTGCCAGCGGGCCAGGGGGGGGATACGAGCAGTACTTC. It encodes CASGPGGGYEQYF.

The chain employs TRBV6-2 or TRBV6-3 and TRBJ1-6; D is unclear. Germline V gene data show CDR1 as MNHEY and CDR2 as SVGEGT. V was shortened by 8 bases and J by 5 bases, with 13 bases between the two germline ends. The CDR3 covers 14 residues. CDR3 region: CASCSTGDNSPLHF. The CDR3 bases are TGTGCCAGCTGCTCGACCGGGGATAATTCACCCCTCCACTTT.

The CDR3 coding sequence is TGTGCCAGTAGAGAGCTCACAGGGGGCGGAGAAAAACTGTTTTTT. It yields the protein CASRELTGGGEKLFF. V gene TRBV19 combines with J gene TRBJ1-4; TRBD1 aligns across 9 bases. With V trimmed by 6 bases and J by 8 bases, 10 bases remained unmatched. The CDR3 length is 15 residues. Germline-derived CDR1 and CDR2 are LNHDA and SQIVND (reference sequence).

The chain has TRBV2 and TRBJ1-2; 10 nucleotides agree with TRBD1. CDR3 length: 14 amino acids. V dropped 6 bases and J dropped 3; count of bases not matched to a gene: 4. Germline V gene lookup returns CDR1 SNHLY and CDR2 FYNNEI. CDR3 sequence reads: CASRRQGADYGYTF. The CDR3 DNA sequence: TGTGCCAGCAGACGACAGGGGGCTGACTATGGCTACACCTTC.

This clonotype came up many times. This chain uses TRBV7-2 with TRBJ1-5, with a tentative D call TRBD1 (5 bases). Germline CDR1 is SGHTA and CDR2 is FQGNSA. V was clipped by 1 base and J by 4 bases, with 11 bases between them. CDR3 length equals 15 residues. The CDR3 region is CASSLGGSRNQPQHF. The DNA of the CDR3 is TGTGCCAGCAGCTTAGGGGGGTCCCGAAATCAGCCCCAGCATTTT.

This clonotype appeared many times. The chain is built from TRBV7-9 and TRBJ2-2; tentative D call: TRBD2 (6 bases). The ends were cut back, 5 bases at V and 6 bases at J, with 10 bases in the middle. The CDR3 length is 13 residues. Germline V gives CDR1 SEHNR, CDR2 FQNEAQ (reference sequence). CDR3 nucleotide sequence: TGTGCCAGCAGCCCGACGGGGGCCGGGGAGCTGTTTTTT. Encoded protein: CASSPTGAGELFF.

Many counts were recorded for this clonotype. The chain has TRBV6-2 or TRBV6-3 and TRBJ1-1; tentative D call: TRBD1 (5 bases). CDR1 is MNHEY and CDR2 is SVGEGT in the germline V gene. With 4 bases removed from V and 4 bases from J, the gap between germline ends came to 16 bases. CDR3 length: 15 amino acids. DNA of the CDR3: TGTGCCAGCAGTTCCCACCGACGGGACGGCACTGAAGCTTTCTTT. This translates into CASSSHRRDGTEAFF.